This T cell receptor beta chain is drawn from a study of blood T cell repertoires in COVID-19. Study-level background: Samples came from the United States, Italy and Spain, spanning acute and convalescent COVID-19. Sources were T cells, B-cell-depleted T cells, or PBMCs; the material itself was cDNA or gDNA.

Original methodology: Nucleated cell counts were estimated from reference gene primer amplification. This table comes from immunoSEQ multiplex PCR, and its TCRdb copy is limited to in-frame clones, with some not included. That table furnishes V, J and clone size, whereas the DNA furnished D and trimming. The sample lists a few hundred thousand clones; around 84% were seen once. The CDR3 consists of 11 residues. Trimming removed 4 bases at V and 8 bases at J, with 6 bases between. The rearrangement joins TRBV12-3 or TRBV12-4 to TRBJ2-1; a weak D match, TRBD2 (5 bases). The receptor comes from a woman aged 55 to 70 who had recovered from COVID-19. The sequencing sample was made of peripheral blood. Here the CDR3 reads CASSSSYEQFF. CDR3 in DNA: TGTGCCAGCAGTTCTAGCTATGAGCAGTTCTTC.